This record concerns one TCR beta chain sequence. CDR1 SGHTA and CDR2 FQGNSA come from the germline V gene. The CDR3 sequence is 15 residues long. This record belongs to a study of monozygotic twins with inflammatory bowel disease. TCRdb reprocessed the 5' RACE reads and keeps a single row for each CDR3 protein, giving no DNA. The sample totals over 100,000 distinct CDR3 sequences. The TCR comes from a human donor with ulcerative colitis or Crohn's disease, or a healthy co-twin of an affected twin (not recorded which). The sequenced sample consisted of blood. The chain has TRBV7-2 and TRBJ2-1; absent DNA, TCRdb's TRBD2 call cannot be checked. The CDR3 is CASSLAGGVYNEQFF.